What follows are 17 T cell receptor beta chains derived from one specimen sequenced in a study of blood T cell repertoires in COVID-19. Assay: immunoSEQ multiplex PCR; the TCRdb copy retains only in-frame clones and omits some. The data hold 150,000 to 200,000 clones, with approximately 90% observed a single time. The source material was peripheral blood. The receptors derive from a man in his 60s with active or convalescent COVID-19.

V and J are TRBV5-1 and TRBJ1-1, with 8 bases lining up with TRBD1. J lost 5 bases, V lost 4 bases, and 7 bases had no gene match. Germline CDR1 is SGHRS and CDR2 is YFSETQ. CDR3 size: 14 residues. The CDR3 bases are TGCGCCAGCAGCAACGGACAGGGTTCGACTGAAGCTTTCTTT. This encodes CASSNGQGSTEAFF.

The J gene is TRBJ1-5, the V gene TRBV5-6; TRBD1 matches 9 bases. There are 18 residues in the CDR3. With 3 bases clipped from V and 0 bases from J, the junction kept 10 bases outside the gene matches. Germline CDR1 and CDR2: SGHDT and YYEEEE. The CDR3, as DNA: TGTGCCAGCAGCTCAGCGGGACAGGGACGTTATAGCAATCAGCCCCAGCATTTT. This gives the protein CASSSAGQGRYSNQPQHF. The variable domain in full, completed from reference TRBV5-6 and TRBJ1-5, reads DAGVTQSPTHLIKTRGQQVTLRCSPKSGHDTVSWYQQALGQGPQFIFQYYEEEERQRGNFPDRFSGHQFPNYSSELNVNALLLGDSALYLCASSSAGQGRYSNQPQHFGDGTRLSIL.

V and J are TRBV4-1 and TRBJ2-1, with 9 bases that match TRBD2. Germline CDR1 reads MGHRA; CDR2 reads YSYEKL. This CDR3 is 17 amino acids long. The V segment lost 4 bases and the J segment 0 bases; nucleotides outside the gene matches: 7. CDR3 DNA sequence: TGCGCCAGCAGCCGGACACGCGGGGGGGCCTCCTACAATGAGCAGTTCTTC. As protein: CASSRTRGGASYNEQFF.

The chain has TRBV19 and TRBJ2-1; TRBD2 matches 14 bases. Trimming at V came to 7 bases and at J to 4 bases, leaving 6 bases not matched to a gene. Germline CDR1 is LNHDA and CDR2 is SQIVND (reference sequence). The CDR3 loop spans 16 amino acids. The CDR3 reads CASTKGTSGGYNEQFF. CDR3 coding DNA: TGTGCCAGTACCAAGGGGACTAGCGGGGGATACAATGAGCAGTTCTTC.

The J gene is TRBJ2-1, the V gene TRBV11-2, with 10 bases identical to TRBD2. The CDR3 sequence is 16 residues long. V lost 1 base to trimming and J lost 7 bases; unmatched junction nucleotides: 7. The germline V gene has CDR1 SGHAT and CDR2 FQNNGV. The CDR3 loop is CASSLVLLAGKNEQFF. As DNA, the CDR3 is TGTGCCAGCAGCTTAGTTCTACTAGCGGGGAAAAATGAGCAGTTCTTC.

The J gene is TRBJ1-2, the V gene TRBV3-1 (or the pseudogene TRBV3-2); 7 bases match TRBD1. Per germline, CDR1 LGHDT and CDR2 YNNKEL (reference sequence). V was clipped by 3 bases and J by 2 bases; unmatched bases: 9. The CDR3 has 16 residues. The CDR3 region is CASSHASLDRNYGYTF. The DNA for the CDR3 is TGTGCCAGCAGCCATGCCTCCTTGGACAGGAACTATGGCTACACCTTC.

The chain joins TRBV5-6 to TRBJ1-1; D uncertain. Trimming pared 1 base from V and 0 bases from J, leaving 10 bases between. Germline loops: CDR1 SGHDT, CDR2 YYEEEE. The length of the CDR3 is 15 residues. CDR3 protein: CASSLMADLNTEAFF. As DNA, the CDR3 is TGTGCCAGCAGCTTGATGGCTGATCTGAACACTGAAGCTTTCTTT.

The V call is TRBV5-1, the J call TRBJ2-1; TRBD2 is a possible D gene (6 bases). CDR1 and CDR2 from the germline V gene are SGHRS and YFSETQ. V was trimmed by 0 bases and J by 6 bases, leaving 10 bases between them. CDR3 size: 14 residues. The CDR3 loop is CASSLVGSPNEQFF. Written as DNA, the CDR3 is TGCGCCAGCAGCTTGGTCGGGAGTCCCAATGAGCAGTTCTTC.

The V gene is TRBV7-9, the J gene TRBJ1-6, with 8 bases matching TRBD1. This CDR3 is 15 amino acids long. Trimming took 4 bases from V and 7 from J; bases not matched to a gene: 6. The germline V gene encodes CDR1 SEHNR and CDR2 FQNEAQ (reference sequence). CDR3 loop: CASSSSTGVNSPLHF. CDR3 in DNA: TGTGCCAGCAGCTCCTCGACAGGGGTAAATTCACCCCTCCACTTT. The entire variable domain, with the rest obtained from reference TRBV7-9 and TRBJ1-6, is as follows: DTGVSQNPRHKITKRGQNVTFRCDPISEHNRLYWYRQTLGQGPEFLTYFQNEAQLEKSRLLSDRFSAERPKGSFSTLEIQRTEQGDSAMYLCASSSSTGVNSPLHFGNGTRLTVT.

This sequence joins TRBV6-5 and TRBJ1-2, with a weak D call TRBD1 (6 bases). Germline CDR1 is MNHEY and CDR2 is SVGAGI. The CDR3 sequence is 13 residues long. V lost 0 bases and J 7 bases, leaving 9 bases between the germline ends. CDR3: CASSYSRGGGYTF. The DNA for the CDR3 is TGTGCCAGCAGTTACTCGAGAGGGGGTGGCTACACCTTC.

This chain links TRBV5-5 with TRBJ1-4, with D uncertain. Germline V gene lookup returns CDR1 SGHKS and CDR2 YYEKEE (reference sequence). The V end lost 0 bases, the J end lost 8 bases, and 14 bases lay between the germline ends. This CDR3 is 15 amino acids long. CDR3 DNA: TGTGCCAGCAGCTTGGACACGGGGAGGTCAGAAAAACTGTTTTTT. This gives the protein CASSLDTGRSEKLFF.

V usage is TRBV15 and J usage is TRBJ2-2, with a tentative D call TRBD1 (6 bases). Germline V lookup: CDR1 LNHNV, CDR2 YYDKDF (reference sequence). The CDR3 sequence is 13 residues long. Trimming stripped 3 bases from V and 5 bases from J, with 7 bases between. Here the CDR3 reads CATSSRGTGELFF. The CDR3, as DNA: TGTGCCACCAGCAGTAGGGGGACCGGGGAGCTGTTTTTT.

V and J are TRBV19 and TRBJ1-6; TRBD1 matches 10 bases. V shed 5 bases, J shed 1 base, and the junction held 5 bases outside the gene matches. Germline V gene sequence: CDR1 LNHDA, CDR2 SQIVND (reference sequence). The CDR3 has 17 amino acids. The CDR3 nucleotides read TGTGCCAGTAGTCCCAGGACAGGGGGTTCCTATAATTCACCCCTCCACTTT. Translation: CASSPRTGGSYNSPLHF.

The V gene is TRBV30, the J gene TRBJ1-6; weak D call: TRBD1 (6 bases). Trimming cost V 8 bases and J 5 bases, with 13 bases left between them. This CDR3 is 13 amino acids long. Germline-derived CDR1 and CDR2 are GTSNPN and SVGIG (reference sequence). DNA of the CDR3: TGTGCCGGGGCACAGGGTAATAATTCACCCCTCCACTTT. It translates to CAGAQGNNSPLHF. The full variable domain, rest sourced from reference TRBV30 and TRBJ1-6, is SQTIHQWPATLVQPVGSPLSLECTVEGTSNPNLYWYRQAAGRGLQLLFYSVGIGQISSEVPQNLSASRPQDRQFILSSKKLLLSDSGFYLCAGAQGNNSPLHFGNGTRLTVT.

V is TRBV5-1 and J is TRBJ1-2; the D gene is possibly TRBD1 (6 bases). Germline V gene data show CDR1 as SGHRS and CDR2 as YFSETQ. The germline V and J ends were trimmed by 0 bases and 8 bases, with 14 bases remaining between them. The CDR3 runs to 14 residues. This chain's CDR3 is CASSLAGTKEGYTF. The CDR3 DNA sequence: TGCGCCAGCAGCTTGGCCGGGACAAAGGAAGGCTACACCTTC.

Notes on this clone: This sample includes further DNA sequences coding for the same CDR3. The rearrangement uses TRBV7-9 and TRBJ2-7; 7 bases map to TRBD1. The germline gives CDR1 SEHNR, CDR2 FQNEAQ (reference sequence). V trimming: 3 bases; J trimming: 0 bases; junction bases outside the gene matches: 2. CDR3 length: 14 residues. DNA for the CDR3: TGTGCCAGCAGCTTGGGACAGAGCTCCTACGAGCAGTACTTC. Encoded protein: CASSLGQSSYEQYF.

V is TRBV6-6 and J is TRBJ2-5, with a possible D match to TRBD1 (6 bases). Per germline, CDR1 MNHNY and CDR2 SVGAGI (reference sequence). The CDR3 contains 14 residues. V lost 2 bases and J 3 bases, leaving 10 bases between the germline ends. The CDR3 region is CASSYRRQEETQYF. The DNA of the CDR3 is TGTGCCAGCAGTTACCGACGACAGGAAGAGACCCAGTACTTC.